The sequence of this T cell receptor beta chain was determined in a study of shared clonotypes between healthy human individuals. To note about this clone: Its antigen is unidentified.

Study-level findings and limits: The authors expected sequencing depth to affect clonotype sharing among donors.

Using immunoSEQ multiplex PCR, the repertoire was profiled, and TCRdb retains in-frame clones only, with some absent. The table shows 1 million to 1.3 million clones, with more than 75% occurring only once. The germline V and J ends were trimmed by 4 bases and 0 bases, with 6 bases remaining between them. In germline, CDR1 is MDHEN, CDR2 SYDVKM. This CDR3 contains 13 residues. This receptor was taken from a man in his late teens or twenties in good health. Some clones in this sample may be carry-over from other donors' samples. This chain joins TRBV28 and TRBJ1-1; D call uncertain. Material: memory CD4+ T cells from PBMCs. The subset: CD45RA-negative fraction. The CDR3 coding sequence is TGTGCCAGCAGTTCTCTGATGAACACTGAAGCTTTCTTT. Encoded protein: CASSSLMNTEAFF.